Listed below are T cell receptor beta chains from one sample, sequenced in a study of blood T cell repertoires in COVID-19. Sequencing was performed with immunoSEQ multiplex PCR; in TCRdb, only in-frame clones are kept and a portion is missing. The repertoire holds approximately 220,000 clones, 80% seen once, with 6.5% to 8.5% in the top ten. Sequencing input: PBMCs or T cells enriched from blood (not recorded which). Receptors originate from a woman aged 40 to 50 with acute COVID-19. Each CDR3 is given with its conserved first and last residue. The D gene is left open where the match is weak. Part of the rows lack a size; the others show once, few, many or a class for expanded clones.

. . TRBJ1-2 TRBV3-1/TRBV3-2 CASSQSGRGGYTF TGTGCCAGCAGCCAGTCGGGCAGGGGTGGCTACACCTTC
. . TRBJ2-7 TRBV19 CASSRSGSLYEQYF TGTGCCAGTAGTAGATCCGGGAGCCTCTACGAGCAGTACTTC
TRBD1 . TRBJ2-3 TRBV5-1 CASGGQGQITDTQYF TGCGCCAGCGGAGGACAGGGGCAAATCACAGATACGCAGTATTTT
. once TRBJ2-7 TRBV15 CATSRGSGTPPEQYF TGTGCCACCAGCAGAGGGTCAGGGACTCCCCCCGAGCAGTACTTC
. . TRBJ1-2 TRBV5-1 CASSLGQTINYGYTF TGCGCCAGCAGCTTGGGACAGACAATTAACTATGGCTACACCTTC
. . TRBJ1-2 TRBV2 CASTQGGSGGYTF TGTGCCAGCACCCAAGGGGGTTCTGGTGGCTACACCTTC
TRBD1 . TRBJ1-1 TRBV5-1 CASSSGQGRSTEAFF TGCGCCAGCAGCTCCGGACAGGGAAGGTCCACTGAAGCTTTCTTT
. once TRBJ2-5 TRBV7-9 CASSLGTAVETQYF TGTGCCAGCAGCTTAGGGACAGCCGTAGAGACCCAGTACTTC
TRBD2 . TRBJ2-1 TRBV28 CASRPTSGSSNEQFF TGTGCCAGCAGGCCCACTAGCGGCAGCAGCAATGAGCAGTTCTTC
TRBD2 . TRBJ2-3 TRBV9 CASSARLNTGTSGSTDTQYF TGTGCCAGCAGCGCGCGACTGAACACCGGGACTAGCGGGAGTACAGATACGCAGTATTTT
TRBD1 . TRBJ1-1 TRBV10-3 CAISESTGLLGTEAFF TGTGCCATCAGTGAGTCGACAGGGTTGTTGGGGACTGAAGCTTTCTTT
. . TRBJ1-5 TRBV10-3 CAISAVATAGVNQPQHF TGTGCCATCAGTGCCGTGGCTACCGCGGGCGTTAATCAGCCCCAGCATTTT
TRBD1 . TRBJ1-2 TRBV27 CASSLRGTGVRGYTF TGTGCCAGCAGTCTAAGGGGAACAGGGGTTAGAGGCTACACCTTC
. . TRBJ1-1 TRBV6-5 CASTNRWGRTEAFF TGTGCCAGCACAAACCGGTGGGGGCGCACTGAAGCTTTCTTT
. once TRBJ1-2 TRBV7-9 CASSPSGGNNYGYTF TGTGCCAGCAGCCCAAGCGGGGGGAATAACTATGGCTACACCTTC
. . TRBJ1-2 TRBV20-1 CSASHPGLTAYGYTF TGCAGTGCTAGTCACCCTGGGCTCACGGCCTATGGCTACACCTTC
TRBD1 . TRBJ1-6 TRBV30 CAWSGSGGGSPLHF TGTGCCTGGAGTGGGTCAGGGGGCGGCTCACCCCTCCACTTT